This T cell receptor (beta chain) was sequenced during a study of CD8 T cells in Susac syndrome. Per the germline V gene, CDR1 is ENHRY and CDR2 is SYGVKD. Unmatched junction bases numbered 6, after V lost 5 bases and J lost 0 bases. This CDR3 is 16 amino acids long. With random hexamers, 0.5 to 1 ug RNA was reverse transcribed. An immunoSEQ multiplex PCR amplified TCR beta CDR3 over 54 Vbeta and 13 Jbeta. Using its own MiXCR run on the immunoSEQ multiplex PCR reads, TCRdb lists one record per CDR3 protein. The data show 150,000 to 200,000 distinct CDR3 sequences, with about 94% seen just once and under 0.15% held by the top ten. Peripheral blood CD8+ and CD4+ T cells were profiled by TCR beta sequencing. TEMRA cells underwent FACS enrichment and CD8+ and CD4+ T cells underwent negative isolation.

J is TRBJ2-1 and V is TRBV10-3; TRBD2 agrees at 8 bases. Sequenced input: CD4+ T cells from PBMCs. The receptor's source is a human donor in good health. The CDR3 DNA follows: TGTGCCATCAGTAAAGCCGGGACTAGCTCCTACAATGAGCAGTTCTTC. Protein: CAISKAGTSSYNEQFF.